Below, 17 T cell receptor beta chains from the same sample are listed, as sequenced in a study of blood T cell repertoires in COVID-19. Sequencing was performed with immunoSEQ multiplex PCR; in TCRdb, only in-frame clones are kept and a portion is missing. The profile shows around 280,000 clones, around nine tenths of them singletons. Sequenced material: PBMCs or T cells enriched from blood (not recorded which). Receptors originate from a woman aged 40 to 50 who had recovered from COVID-19.

This chain connects TRBV7-2 to TRBJ2-7; 11 bases line up with TRBD2. The trim removed 5 bases at V and 1 base at J, leaving 4 bases unmatched. The CDR3 length is 15 residues. CDR1 is SGHTA and CDR2 is FQGNSA in the germline V gene. Here the CDR3 reads CASSRRLAGSYEQYF. In DNA form, the CDR3 reads TGTGCCAGCAGCCGTAGACTAGCGGGATCCTACGAGCAGTACTTC.

J is TRBJ1-6 and V is TRBV10-3; D perhaps matches TRBD1 (6 bases). The ends were cut back, 6 bases at V and 5 bases at J, with 8 bases in the middle. The CDR3 sequence is 13 residues long. Germline V gene sequence: CDR1 ENHRY, CDR2 SYGVKD. The CDR3 region has the DNA TGTGCCATCAGGGGACAAGATAATTCACCCCTCCACTTT. It is translated as CAIRGQDNSPLHF.

The chain joins TRBV28 to TRBJ2-1, with 8 bases aligning to TRBD2. The CDR3 covers 15 residues. Germline V gives CDR1 MDHEN, CDR2 SYDVKM. The V gene end was trimmed by 6 bases and the J gene end by 6 bases; junction bases not matched to a gene: 10. The CDR3 region is CASSPGVAGFNEQFF. The CDR3 DNA reads as TGTGCCAGCAGCCCCGGGGTAGCGGGGTTCAATGAGCAGTTCTTC.

This chain connects TRBV28 to TRBJ1-2; a weak D match, TRBD1 (6 bases). The CDR3 loop spans 13 amino acids. Germline V gene sequence: CDR1 MDHEN, CDR2 SYDVKM. V lost 10 bases to trimming and J lost 7 bases, with 19 bases between them. This chain's CDR3 is CATSGDSKFGYTF. The CDR3 DNA follows: TGTGCCACTTCAGGGGATTCTAAATTTGGCTACACCTTC.

This clone has just one count. The chain joins TRBV20-1 to TRBJ2-4, with D possibly being TRBD1 (5 bases). Trimming shortened V by 4 bases and J by 3 bases, and 10 bases separated the two germline ends. The CDR3 has 13 residues. CDR1 and CDR2 from the germline V gene are DFQATT and SNEGSKA (reference sequence). The CDR3: CSAIDRNKNIQYF. The CDR3 DNA reads TGCAGTGCTATTGACAGAAACAAAAACATTCAGTACTTC.

V usage is TRBV2 and J usage is TRBJ2-5, with D maybe TRBD1 (6 bases). Germline V CDR1 and CDR2: SNHLY, FYNNEI. The CDR3 has 15 amino acids. The germline V and J ends were trimmed by 0 bases and 5 bases, with 13 bases remaining between them. The CDR3 region is CASSEAGAELETQYF. The CDR3 DNA sequence: TGTGCCAGCAGTGAAGCGGGGGCAGAGTTGGAGACCCAGTACTTC.

The rearrangement joins TRBV29-1 to TRBJ2-1; possibly TRBD1 for D (5 bases). CDR1 and CDR2 (germline): SQVTM, ANQGSEA. The CDR3 is 14 amino acids. V lost 4 bases and J lost 5, with 15 bases in between. The DNA of the CDR3 is TGCAGCGTTGGCCGGACACAGGCTAACAATGAGCAGTTCTTC. Amino acids: CSVGRTQANNEQFF.

The V gene is TRBV28, the J gene TRBJ2-4; no definite D call. The CDR3 is 18 amino acids. CDR1 and CDR2 (germline): MDHEN, SYDVKM. The V end lost 2 bases, the J end lost 1 base, and 18 bases lay between the germline ends. CDR3 in amino acids: CASSLPQVGVRAKNIQYF. The CDR3, as DNA: TGTGCCAGCAGTTTACCCCAGGTGGGCGTCAGGGCCAAAAACATTCAGTACTTC.

This sequence joins TRBV30 and TRBJ1-6; D might be TRBD1 (5 bases). This CDR3 has 16 residues. CDR1 GTSNPN and CDR2 SVGIG come from the germline V gene (reference sequence). V shed 0 bases and J shed 9 bases, with 18 bases lying between them. CDR3 in DNA: TGTGCCTGGAGTGTGGGGCCCAGGGTATTGGGTTCACCCCTCCACTTT. This sequence encodes CAWSVGPRVLGSPLHF.

The chain links TRBV7-2 to TRBJ2-2; 8 bases fit TRBD2. J was trimmed by 5 bases and V by 5 bases; bases with no gene match: 10. The germline CDR1 and CDR2 sequences are SGHTA and FQGNSA. The CDR3 spans 16 residues. The CDR3 region has the DNA TGTGCCAGCAGCCCCCGGGTAGCGGGATTTACCGGGGAGCTGTTTTTT. Residues: CASSPRVAGFTGELFF.

This sequence joins TRBV2 and TRBJ2-3; 11 bases are a match to TRBD2. Trimming at V came to 5 bases and at J to 5 bases, leaving 12 bases not matched to a gene. CDR3 length equals 17 residues. Germline V CDR1 and CDR2: SNHLY, FYNNEI. In nucleotides, the CDR3 is TGTGCCAGCAGTCACGCCCGGACTAGCGGGTATCAAGATACGCAGTATTTT. Translation gives CASSHARTSGYQDTQYF. Full variable domain (rest looked up from reference TRBV2 and TRBJ2-3): EPEVTQTPSHQVTQMGQEVILRCVPISNHLYFYWYRQILGQKVEFLVSFYNNEISEKSEIFDDQFSVERPDGSNFTLKIRSTKLEDSAMYFCASSHARTSGYQDTQYFGPGTRLTVL.

The V and J genes are TRBV12-5 and TRBJ2-1; TRBD2 matches 8 bases. Germline V gene lookup returns CDR1 LGHNT and CDR2 FRNRAP. This CDR3 has 17 residues. V lost 2 bases to trimming and J lost 4 bases; unmatched junction nucleotides: 10. The CDR3 reads CASGLSLAAGSYNEQFF. The CDR3 DNA reads as TGTGCTAGTGGTTTGTCACTAGCGGCCGGCTCTTACAATGAGCAGTTCTTC.

The V gene is TRBV7-9, the J gene TRBJ1-5, with D perhaps matching TRBD1 (6 bases). Looked up from germline, CDR1 is SEHNR and CDR2 is FQNEAQ (reference sequence). Trimming cost V 4 bases and J 0 bases, with 10 bases left between them. The CDR3 runs 15 residues. The CDR3 loop is CASSWTVYSNQPQHF. The CDR3 DNA is TGTGCCAGCAGCTGGACAGTTTATAGCAATCAGCCCCAGCATTTT.

J is TRBJ2-7 and V is TRBV28; possible D gene TRBD1, 6 bases. The CDR3 is made up of 14 amino acids. V lost 3 bases to trimming and J lost 4 bases, with 13 bases between them. The germline gives CDR1 MDHEN, CDR2 SYDVKM. CDR3 nucleotides: TGTGCCAGCAGTTTTGGGACACCACCTTACGAGCAGTACTTC. This codes for CASSFGTPPYEQYF.

This chain connects TRBV7-9 to TRBJ1-5; D is unresolved. The CDR3 runs to 17 residues. Germline V lookup: CDR1 SEHNR, CDR2 FQNEAQ (reference sequence). Trimming cost V 1 base and J 1 base, with 14 bases left between them. CDR3 in DNA: TGTGCCAGCAGCTTAGAACAAGCCGACAAAAGCAATCAGCCCCAGCATTTT. As protein: CASSLEQADKSNQPQHF. Full variable domain (outside the CDR3, taken from reference TRBV7-9 and TRBJ1-5): DTGVSQNPRHKITKRGQNVTFRCDPISEHNRLYWYRQTLGQGPEFLTYFQNEAQLEKSRLLSDRFSAERPKGSFSTLEIQRTEQGDSAMYLCASSLEQADKSNQPQHFGDGTRLSIL.

This sequence joins TRBV14 and TRBJ1-6; D not certain. V was clipped by 4 bases and J by 6 bases, with 7 bases between them. Germline CDR1 SGHDN, CDR2 FVKESK. The CDR3 contains 13 residues. This CDR3 is CASSPNINSPLHF. The CDR3 nucleotides read TGTGCCAGCAGCCCGAACATTAATTCACCCCTCCACTTT.

This clone appeared once. The chain employs TRBV15 and TRBJ1-2; 8 bases match TRBD1. The ends lost 1 base at V and 0 bases at J; junction bases unmatched: 7. The CDR3 covers 17 residues. Germline values: CDR1 LNHNV, CDR2 YYDKDF (reference sequence). CDR3 in amino acids: CATSRVPRGLPNYGYTF. The CDR3 region has the DNA TGTGCCACCAGCAGAGTTCCCAGGGGGCTTCCTAACTATGGCTACACCTTC. Full variable domain (outside the CDR3, taken from reference TRBV15 and TRBJ1-2): DAMVIQNPRYQVTQFGKPVTLSCSQTLNHNVMYWYQQKSSQAPKLLFHYYDKDFNNEADTPDNFQSRRPNTSFCFLDIRSPGLGDTAMYLCATSRVPRGLPNYGYTFGSGTRLTVV.